This entry features one T cell receptor (beta chain) sequence. One junction end does not reproduce the germline sequence, and a read error may be involved. The source of the sample is a study of T cells in Graves' hyperthyroidism and ophthalmopathy. RNA transcripts served as the template for amplifying TCR beta CDR3 regions. The HTBI set primed first-round TCR CDR3 RT-PCR. A single record per CDR3 protein comes from TCRdb applying MiXCR to the multiplex PCR reads. The sample shows about 840,000 distinct CDR3 sequences, roughly 40% of them seen only once. Looked up from germline, CDR1 is ENHRY and CDR2 is SYGVKD. The CDR3 is made up of 15 amino acids.

The sequenced sample consisted of blood. The TCR was taken from a young man with Graves' hyperthyroidism. The chain uses TRBV10-3 and TRBJ2-5, with no clear D. CDR3 nucleotides: TGTGCCAGCAGTTTATTGATCCGGGCGAAGGAGACCCAGTACTTC. Its translation: CASSLLIRAKETQYF.